Below, one TCR beta chain is given with its context. This specimen comes from a study of T cell changes during pregnancy in multiple sclerosis. The repertoire was sequenced with immunoSEQ multiplex PCR; TCRdb's copy has only in-frame clones and lacks some. The sample lists 56,000 or so clones; less than 90% were seen once. The sample here was CD4+ T cells from peripheral blood mononuclear cells, taken in the third trimester of pregnancy. The TCR sequence derives from a female donor with multiple sclerosis, enrolled in a pregnancy study.

CDR3 residues: CASSSVAGGPETQYF. In DNA form, the CDR3 reads TGCGCCAGCAGCTCGGTAGCGGGAGGGCCTGAGACCCAGTACTTC. The chain recombines TRBV5-1 with TRBJ2-5, with 11 bases lining up with TRBD2. This CDR3 has 15 residues. Germline V gene lookup returns CDR1 SGHRS and CDR2 YFSETQ. V was clipped by 3 bases and J by 5 bases; unmatched bases: 6.